Many counts were recorded for the clone carrying this T cell receptor beta chain. Samples came from axillary lymph nodes draining the breast cancer. V lost 6 bases, J lost 2 bases, and 7 bases stayed unmatched. This CDR3 is 15 amino acids long. The germline V gene has CDR1 SEHNR and CDR2 FQNEAQ (reference sequence). The data belong to a study of breast tumors, draining lymph nodes, adjacent tissues. TCRdb re-called the multiplex PCR reads through MiXCR, storing one row per CDR3 protein. The sample records 200,000 to 250,000 distinct CDR3 sequences, around 34% being singletons. The source is a female donor with breast cancer. Some clones in this sample may be carry-over from other donors' samples. Input material: axillary lymph node tissue. The V call is TRBV7-9, the J call TRBJ2-5; TRBD2 agrees at 9 bases. The CDR3 DNA follows: TGTGCCAGCAGGGAGGGACTAGCCGAACAAGAGACCCAGTACTTC. This gives the protein CASREGLAEQETQYF. Full variable domain (missing parts from reference TRBV7-9 and TRBJ2-5): DTGVSQNPRHKITKRGQNVTFRCDPISEHNRLYWYRQTLGQGPEFLTYFQNEAQLEKSRLLSDRFSAERPKGSFSTLEIQRTEQGDSAMYLCASREGLAEQETQYFGPGTRLLVL.